This TCR beta chain was identified in a study of CD8 T cells in Susac syndrome. From germline, CDR1 is LNHNV and CDR2 YYDKDF (reference sequence). The CDR3 contains 14 residues. With 2 bases clipped from V and 4 bases from J, the junction kept 2 bases outside the gene matches. An amount of RNA that ranged from roughly 0.5 to 1 ug was reverse transcribed with random hexamers. Amplification of TCR beta CDR3 spanned 54 Vbeta and 13 Jbeta via immunoSEQ multiplex PCR. From the immunoSEQ multiplex PCR reads, TCRdb called clonotypes with MiXCR, one entry per CDR3 protein. Seen here are 130,000 to 150,000 distinct CDR3 sequences, approximately 95% observed once, and the top ten hold over 0.25%. TCR beta was sequenced from blood CD8+ and CD4+ T cells. TEMRA cells underwent FACS enrichment and CD8+ and CD4+ T cells underwent negative isolation.

This TCR was sampled from a human donor in good health. The chain links TRBV15 to TRBJ2-7, with TRBD1 matching 10 bases. The specimen was CD8+ T cells from PBMCs. Written as DNA, the CDR3 is TGTGCCACCAGCAGAAGGACAGGGGGATACGAGCAGTACTTC. Translated, it gives CATSRRTGGYEQYF.